This T cell receptor beta chain was sequenced during a study of T-cell reconstitution after alpha-beta-depleted transplantation in children. Whole-study findings and limits: Several hundred expanded graft clones reportedly supplied alpha-beta T cells about two months after transplant.

Trimming removed 6 bases from V and 1 base from J, with 15 bases in between. Per the germline V gene, CDR1 is DFQATT and CDR2 is SNEGSKA (reference sequence). The CDR3 runs to 15 residues. Unique molecular identifiers were incorporated into the prepared TCRbeta library. TCRdb reprocessed the PCR reads with MiXCR, giving one entry per CDR3 protein. The sample lists about 440,000 distinct CDR3 sequences; roughly 43% were seen once. Remarks on this clonotype: Its antigen is unidentified.

The specimen was PBMCs, collected before TCRalphabeta/CD19-depleted stem cell transplant. The TCR comes from a girl aged 2-10 years with aplastic anemia, due to receive a stem cell transplant. The chain is built from TRBV20-1 and TRBJ2-2; tentatively, D is TRBD1 or TRBD2 (5 bases each). The CDR3 reads CSADPGRLNTGELFF. Written as DNA, the CDR3 is TGCAGTGCAGATCCGGGACGGTTGAACACCGGGGAGCTGTTTTTT.